A selection of T cell receptor beta chains follows, all from one sample in a study of shared clonotypes between healthy human individuals. Profiled with immunoSEQ multiplex PCR; TCRdb holds only in-frame clones, not every one. The data show roughly 2.5 million clones, around nine tenths seen once. Sequencing was carried out using naive CD4+ T cells sorted from blood. The origin of the receptors is a man younger than 35 in good health. Both conserved end residues are part of each CDR3. D genes are given only for firm matches. A clone size is listed for some rows: how often the clone was seen (once, few, many), or a class if it is expanded.

V gene	clone size	D gene	J gene	CDR3 protein	CDR3 DNA
TRBV5-6	.	TRBD2	TRBJ2-3	CASSWSGGTIRDTQYF	TGTGCCAGCAGCTGGAGCGGGGGGACTATAAGGGATACGCAGTATTTT
TRBV11-2	once	.	TRBJ2-3	CASSASRGGTDTQYF	TGTGCCAGCAGCGCCTCCCGAGGGGGCACAGATACGCAGTATTTT
TRBV19	.	TRBD1	TRBJ2-7	CASSLSGTGENYEQYF	TGTGCCAGTAGTCTGTCCGGGACAGGGGAGAATTACGAGCAGTACTTC
TRBV9	.	.	TRBJ2-6	CASKGSGANVLTF	TGTGCCAGCAAGGGCTCTGGGGCCAACGTCCTGACTTTC
TRBV9	once	.	TRBJ1-6	CASSDRGSPLHF	TGTGCCAGCAGTGACAGAGGTTCACCCCTCCACTTT
TRBV11-2	once	TRBD2	TRBJ2-7	CASSSLAGGLEQYF	TGTGCCAGCAGCTCCCTAGCGGGAGGGCTCGAGCAGTACTTC
TRBV5-6	.	TRBD1	TRBJ2-4	CASSLGMTGVGNIQYF	TGTGCCAGCAGCTTGGGAATGACAGGGGTTGGAAACATTCAGTACTTC
TRBV5-1	.	.	TRBJ2-7	CASSGDISYEQYF	TGCGCCAGCAGCGGAGACATCTCCTACGAGCAGTACTTC
TRBV28	.	TRBD2	TRBJ2-3	CASRVPGGATDTQYF	TGTGCCAGCAGAGTACCCGGGGGGGCCACAGATACGCAGTATTTT
TRBV14	.	TRBD1	TRBJ2-3	CASSNDRGRIADTQYF	TGTGCCAGCAGCAATGACAGGGGTAGAATCGCAGATACGCAGTATTTT
TRBV9	.	TRBD1	TRBJ2-5	CASSVDRGRETQYF	TGTGCCAGCAGCGTAGATAGGGGGCGAGAGACCCAGTACTTC
TRBV4-3	.	.	TRBJ1-4	CASSQETGRNEKLFF	TGCGCCAGCAGCCAAGAGACAGGCCGTAATGAAAAACTGTTTTTT
TRBV5-1	.	.	TRBJ2-3	CASSFARQASTDTQYF	TGCGCCAGCAGCTTCGCAAGACAGGCAAGCACAGATACGCAGTATTTT
TRBV10-3	.	.	TRBJ2-2	CAISEPGRELFF	TGTGCCATCAGTGAACCGGGGAGGGAGCTGTTTTTT
TRBV7-8	.	TRBD2	TRBJ2-7	CASTPIPGLVSEQYF	TGTGCCAGCACTCCTATTCCGGGACTAGTCAGCGAGCAGTACTTC
TRBV11-2	.	.	TRBJ2-7	CASSLEGTDYEQYF	TGTGCCAGCAGCTTAGAGGGGACCGACTACGAGCAGTACTTC
TRBV10-3	.	TRBD2	TRBJ2-1	CAIRGSLAGLYNEQFF	TGTGCCATCAGAGGTTCGCTAGCGGGGTTGTACAATGAGCAGTTCTTC
TRBV30	.	TRBD2	TRBJ2-7	CAWSVLRTSGSSVHEQYF	TGTGCCTGGAGTGTACTAAGAACTAGCGGGAGTTCGGTCCACGAGCAGTACTTC
TRBV5-6	.	.	TRBJ2-7	CASSLRASYEQYF	TGTGCCAGCAGCTTGCGTGCCTCCTACGAGCAGTACTTC
TRBV30	once	.	TRBJ2-1	CAWSGQRRPYNEQFF	TGTGCCTGGAGTGGTCAGCGGAGGCCCTACAATGAGCAGTTCTTC
TRBV5-5	once	TRBD1	TRBJ1-1	CASSSDRVTEAFF	TGTGCCAGCAGCTCCGACAGGGTCACTGAAGCTTTCTTT
TRBV2	.	.	TRBJ1-3	CASRQAASGNTIYF	TGTGCCAGCAGACAGGCTGCCTCTGGAAACACCATATATTTT
TRBV10-3	.	TRBD1	TRBJ1-1	CAARQGNTEAFF	TGTGCCGCAAGACAGGGGAACACTGAAGCTTTCTTT
TRBV7-8	.	.	TRBJ1-4	CASSLDGRRSEKLFF	TGTGCCAGCAGCTTAGACGGCAGGCGAAGTGAAAAACTGTTTTTT
TRBV6-6	.	.	TRBJ2-7	CASSYSTGNSYEQYF	TGTGCCAGCAGTTACTCAACAGGTAACTCCTACGAGCAGTACTTC
TRBV2	.	.	TRBJ1-2	CASSERAKGYTF	TGTGCCAGCAGTGAACGGGCCAAAGGCTACACCTTC
TRBV4-1	.	.	TRBJ2-5	CASSQDRGGWGETQYF	TGCGCCAGCAGCCAAGATAGGGGGGGTTGGGGTGAGACCCAGTACTTC
TRBV9	.	.	TRBJ2-2	CASRARDLFDGELFF	TGTGCCAGCAGGGCCAGGGACCTCTTCGACGGGGAGCTGTTTTTT
TRBV6-1	.	.	TRBJ1-5	CASSVGPSNQPQHF	TGTGCCAGCAGTGTCGGACCCAGCAATCAGCCCCAGCATTTT
TRBV15	.	TRBD1	TRBJ2-5	CATTRDRGRETQYF	TGTGCCACCACCCGGGACAGGGGTAGGGAGACCCAGTACTTC
TRBV7-2	.	.	TRBJ2-7	CASSLYRHYEQYF	TGTGCCAGCAGCTTGTATAGACATTACGAGCAGTACTTC
TRBV5-6	.	.	TRBJ1-1	CASSRRGEWGEAFF	TGTGCCAGCAGCCGAAGGGGGGAATGGGGTGAAGCTTTCTTT
TRBV2	.	.	TRBJ2-2	CASTQGYTGELFF	TGTGCCAGCACTCAGGGTTACACCGGGGAGCTGTTTTTT
TRBV6-5	.	TRBD1	TRBJ2-3	CASTPGQTTDTQYF	TGTGCCAGCACCCCGGGACAGACCACAGATACGCAGTATTTT
TRBV28	.	.	TRBJ1-2	CASSLYPGTDGGYTF	TGTGCCAGCAGTTTATATCCGGGGACGGACGGTGGCTACACCTTC
TRBV19	.	.	TRBJ1-1	CASTLGGRKATEAFF	TGTGCCAGTACCCTCGGGGGGCGGAAGGCCACTGAAGCTTTCTTT
TRBV6-5	few	.	TRBJ2-7	CASKDRGRGEQYF	TGTGCCAGCAAGGATAGGGGAAGAGGGGAGCAGTACTTC
TRBV13	.	.	TRBJ2-7	CASSLGRRGDVYEQYF	TGTGCCAGCAGCTTAGGACGCAGGGGAGACGTCTACGAGCAGTACTTC
TRBV11-2	.	.	TRBJ1-2	CASSLGGKLYGYTF	TGTGCCAGCAGCTTAGGAGGGAAACTCTATGGCTACACCTTC
TRBV4-1	.	TRBD2	TRBJ2-5	CASSRGGKETQYF	TGCGCCAGCAGCCGGGGGGGAAAAGAGACCCAGTACTTC
TRBV4-1	.	.	TRBJ1-1	CASSHAEENTEAFF	TGCGCCAGCAGCCATGCTGAGGAGAACACTGAAGCTTTCTTT
TRBV9	.	.	TRBJ2-7	CASSLGDIGTYEQYF	TGTGCCAGCAGTCTGGGAGACATTGGAACCTACGAGCAGTACTTC
TRBV5-1	.	.	TRBJ2-2	CASSSPGTFANTGELFF	TGCGCCAGCAGCTCACCCGGGACATTCGCGAACACCGGGGAGCTGTTTTTT
TRBV18	few	.	TRBJ2-7	CASSPTPGYEQYF	TGTGCCAGCTCACCCACACCAGGCTACGAGCAGTACTTC
TRBV30	.	.	TRBJ2-6	CAWQRGGRANVLTF	TGTGCCTGGCAGAGGGGGGGCCGGGCCAACGTCCTGACTTTC
TRBV28	.	.	TRBJ1-4	CASSLEGVEWKLFF	TGTGCCAGCAGTTTAGAGGGGGTTGAGTGGAAACTGTTTTTT
TRBV5-4	.	.	TRBJ2-7	CASSSGGRQGVEQYF	TGTGCCAGCAGCTCAGGGGGGCGCCAGGGTGTCGAGCAGTACTTC
TRBV15	.	TRBD2	TRBJ2-7	CATSSKYGGSSYEQYF	TGTGCCACCAGCAGCAAATACGGGGGGTCCTCCTACGAGCAGTACTTC
TRBV2	.	.	TRBJ1-1	CASSAVPANTEAFF	TGTGCCAGCAGTGCTGTCCCTGCGAACACTGAAGCTTTCTTT
TRBV10-1	.	.	TRBJ2-3	CASREGGWYTQYF	TGCGCCAGCAGGGAGGGAGGTTGGTATACGCAGTATTTT
TRBV6-5	few	TRBD1	TRBJ1-5	CASRGTASTQPQHF	TGTGCCAGCAGAGGGACAGCATCGACTCAGCCCCAGCATTTT
TRBV6-1	.	TRBD2	TRBJ2-5	CASSRLAAGETQYF	TGTGCCAGCAGTCGGCTAGCGGCGGGAGAGACCCAGTACTTC
TRBV5-1	once	TRBD1	TRBJ1-1	CASSPTGGQMNTEAFF	TGCGCCAGCAGCCCAACAGGGGGCCAAATGAACACTGAAGCTTTCTTT
TRBV6-5	.	TRBD1	TRBJ2-7	CASSHLAGGREQYF	TGTGCCAGCAGTCACTTGGCAGGGGGCCGAGAGCAGTACTTC
TRBV19	.	TRBD1	TRBJ1-5	CASSITGGGQPQHF	TGTGCCAGTAGTATTACAGGGGGAGGTCAGCCCCAGCATTTT
TRBV18	.	.	TRBJ2-5	CASSPALLVLGETQYF	TGTGCCAGCTCACCAGCCCTGCTAGTACTCGGGGAGACCCAGTACTTC
TRBV18	.	TRBD1	TRBJ2-7	CASSPDRDSPYEQYF	TGTGCCAGCTCACCGGATCGGGACAGCCCCTACGAGCAGTACTTC
TRBV5-1	.	.	TRBJ1-2	CASSSNTENYGYTF	TGCGCCAGCAGCTCGAATACAGAGAACTATGGCTACACCTTC
TRBV6-5	.	.	TRBJ2-3	CASSFRVGTDTQYF	TGTGCCAGCAGTTTCAGGGTGGGCACAGATACGCAGTATTTT